This TCR beta chain was sequenced during a study of cytomegalovirus exposure and HLA in healthy donors. General observations from the study: Usually a TCR sequence was rare, but some public TCRs were found in many donors. Another analysis was done later, and it associated 17,000 or so TCR beta sequences with HLA alleles at 0.05 false discovery rate. Per a later analysis, HLA-associated TCR beta chains showed more clonal expansion than other, equally common TCR beta chains.

The V segment lost 4 bases and the J segment 8 bases; nucleotides outside the gene matches: 9. CDR3 size: 15 residues. The germline V gene has CDR1 SGDLS and CDR2 YYNGEE. Concerning this clone itself: Its antigen is unidentified.

Despite likely unrecorded immune exposures, the donors were nominally healthy at the time of sampling. PCR primers comprised 60 Vbeta and 13 Jbeta primers. Generated by immunoSEQ multiplex PCR, the TCRdb table keeps only in-frame clones and is missing some. The data show 100,000 to 150,000 clones, around 78% seen once. The clonotype comes from a woman between 45 and 60 years old in good health and CMV-seronegative. The chain carries TRBV9 and TRBJ2-1; the match to TRBD1 covers 10 bases. Sequences were obtained from PBMCs. CDR3 coding DNA: TGTGCCAGCAGCACCGACAGGGGGCTGGGGGATGAGCAGTTCTTC. This encodes CASSTDRGLGDEQFF.